A single sample gave rise to the 10 T cell receptor beta chains below, sequenced in a study of blood T cell repertoires in COVID-19. Profiling relied on immunoSEQ multiplex PCR, and the TCRdb table lists in-frame clones only, not all of them. In the table there are over 100,000 clones, roughly 91% of which are singletons. The sequenced sample was peripheral blood. The receptors derive from a man aged 55 to 69 with COVID-19, enrolled during active disease.

The chain links TRBV10-2 to TRBJ1-2; 10 bases fit TRBD1. The CDR3 has 13 residues. The germline gives CDR1 WSHSY, CDR2 SAAADI. After removal of 10 bases from V and 8 bases from J, the junction contained 10 bases not matched to a gene. CDR3 amino acids: CATDRGPGWGYTF. The CDR3 coding sequence is TGCGCCACCGACAGGGGGCCTGGCTGGGGCTACACCTTC.

The rearrangement links TRBV19 to TRBJ1-1, with D tentatively TRBD1 (6 bases). This CDR3 has 13 residues. V lost 5 bases to trimming and J lost 4 bases, with 11 bases between them. Germline values: CDR1 LNHDA, CDR2 SQIVND (reference sequence). The CDR3: CASSAGTLTEAFF. Here the CDR3 DNA reads TGTGCCAGTAGTGCCGGGACACTCACTGAAGCTTTCTTT.

The chain uses TRBV7-2 and TRBJ1-2; perhaps TRBD1 as D (5 bases). This CDR3 region has 16 residues. V shed 2 bases and J shed 3 bases, with 16 bases lying between them. Germline values: CDR1 SGHTA, CDR2 FQGNSA. DNA for the CDR3: TGTGCCAGCAGCTTACGGGGGAATGGGGCGGACTATGGCTACACCTTC. Residues: CASSLRGNGADYGYTF.

This clone has only one observation. It is unclear where the CDR3 begins or ends on the DNA, so no DNA is shown, and the CDR3 is as TCRdb lists it. V gene TRBV12-2 combines with J gene TRBJ2-7; the DNA was not compared with TRBD2, the D call given in the table. TRBV12-2 is a listed pseudogene. Ends included, the CDR3 has 23 residues. CDR3 in amino acids: CASRLVAVAGGSQTSGTSYEQYF.

The chain carries TRBV10-3 and TRBJ2-7; 10 bases are shared with TRBD1. V shed 5 bases and J 6 bases; nucleotides not matched to a gene: 7. The CDR3 runs 14 residues. The germline gives CDR1 ENHRY, CDR2 SYGVKD. CDR3 region: CAISTGTGASEQYF. The CDR3 nucleotides read TGTGCCATCAGTACCGGGACAGGGGCATCCGAGCAGTACTTC.

This clone was observed a handful of times. This chain uses TRBV24-1 with TRBJ1-1, with 9 nucleotides matching TRBD1. The germline gives CDR1 KGHDR, CDR2 SFDVKD. This CDR3 contains 13 residues. The J segment lost 14 bases and the V segment lost 3 bases, leaving 9 bases of the junction unmatched. CDR3 residues: CATSDPGTGRVFF. In DNA, the CDR3 is TGTGCCACCAGTGATCCAGGGACAGGGAGGGTCTTCTTT.

This rearrangement joins TRBV5-1 to TRBJ1-5; D may be TRBD1 (6 bases). This CDR3 contains 15 residues. Per the germline V gene, CDR1 is SGHRS and CDR2 is YFSETQ. The V end lost 1 base, the J end lost 2 bases, and 10 bases lay between the germline ends. The CDR3 sequence: CASSLTGSGNQPQHF. DNA for the CDR3: TGCGCCAGCAGCTTGACAGGGTCGGGCAATCAGCCCCAGCATTTT.

This chain uses TRBV9 with TRBJ2-7, with 8 bases aligning to TRBD1. Looked up from germline, CDR1 is SGDLS and CDR2 is YYNGEE. This CDR3 is 14 amino acids long. J was trimmed by 3 bases and V by 0 bases; bases with no gene match: 2. The CDR3 sequence is CASSVDGTGYEQYF. The DNA of the CDR3 is TGTGCCAGCAGCGTAGATGGGACAGGCTACGAGCAGTACTTC.

V is TRBV7-3 and J is TRBJ2-3; 7 bases map to TRBD2. CDR1 and CDR2 (germline): SGHTA, FQGTGA. CDR3 length: 14 residues. Trimming cost V 5 bases and J 9 bases; bases outside gene matches: 11. The CDR3: CASSQLNEGGTQYF. In nucleotides, the CDR3 is TGTGCCAGCAGCCAGTTAAACGAGGGAGGGACGCAGTATTTT.

This rearrangement joins TRBV6-5 to TRBJ1-2; D unclear. This CDR3 region has 13 residues. In germline, CDR1 is MNHEY, CDR2 SVGAGI. Trimming pared 6 bases from V and 4 bases from J, leaving 12 bases between. CDR3 in amino acids: CASRAADVYGYTF. As DNA, the CDR3 is TGTGCCAGCAGAGCGGCGGATGTCTATGGCTACACCTTC.